This T cell receptor (beta chain) derives from a study of shared clonotypes between healthy human individuals. This CDR3 is built from 15 residues. In germline, CDR1 is SGHRS, CDR2 YFSETQ. Trimming at V came to 1 base and at J to 1 base, leaving 3 bases not matched to a gene. Clones were sequenced by immunoSEQ multiplex PCR, and TCRdb holds only the in-frame ones, with some missing. Of a few million clones listed, approximately 95% are singletons. The V call is TRBV5-1, the J call TRBJ2-3, with TRBD2 matching 7 bases. This sequence originates from a man aged 18 to 35 in good health. Some clones in this sample may be carry-over from other donors' samples. Source material: naive CD4+ T cells from PBMCs. Subset denoted: CD45RA+ positively selected. In nucleotides, the CDR3 is TGCGCCAGCAGCTTGCAACGGGGGGGCACAGATACGCAGTATTTT. Its protein is CASSLQRGGTDTQYF.